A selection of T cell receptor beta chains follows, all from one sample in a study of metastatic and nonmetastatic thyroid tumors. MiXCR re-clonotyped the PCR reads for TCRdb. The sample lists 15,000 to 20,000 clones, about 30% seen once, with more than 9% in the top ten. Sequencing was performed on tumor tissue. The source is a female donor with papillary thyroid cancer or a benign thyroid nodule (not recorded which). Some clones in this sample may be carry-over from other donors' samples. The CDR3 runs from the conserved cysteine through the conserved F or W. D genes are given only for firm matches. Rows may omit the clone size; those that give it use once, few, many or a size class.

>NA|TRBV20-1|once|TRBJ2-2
TGCAGTGCTAGGGAACCGAACACCGGGGAGCTGTTTTTT
CSAREPNTGELFF
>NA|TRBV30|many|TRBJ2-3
TGTGCCTGGGCCCGTGACGGGCGCACAGATACGCAGTATTTT
CAWARDGRTDTQYF
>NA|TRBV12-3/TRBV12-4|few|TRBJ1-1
TGTGCCAGCAGTTTATCCCCAAGTACAGGATCGGACACTGAAGCTTTCTTT
CASSLSPSTGSDTEAFF
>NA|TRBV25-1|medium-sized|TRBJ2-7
TGTGCCAGCAGTGAATATTCCGGTTCAAGGCAGTACTTC
CASSEYSGSRQYF
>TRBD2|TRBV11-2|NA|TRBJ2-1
TGTGCCAGCAGCTTGGTAGCGGGAGAAAAGAATGAGCAGTTCTTC
CASSLVAGEKNEQFF
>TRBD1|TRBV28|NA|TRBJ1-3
TGTGCCAGCAGTCAGAAGACAGGGCGAAACACCATATATTTT
CASSQKTGRNTIYF
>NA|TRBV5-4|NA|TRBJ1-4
TGTGCCAGCAGCTTAGAGAAGGGATTAAATGAAAAACTGTTTTTT
CASSLEKGLNEKLFF
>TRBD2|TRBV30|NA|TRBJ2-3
TGTGCCTGGGGGGGTAGCGGGAGTAGCACAGATACGCAGTATTTT
CAWGGSGSSTDTQYF
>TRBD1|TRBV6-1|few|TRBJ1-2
TGTGCCAGCAGTCCCGGCCCTGGACAGGTTGGTGGCTACACCTTC
CASSPGPGQVGGYTF
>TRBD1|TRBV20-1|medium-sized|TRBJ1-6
TGCAGTGCTAGAGGGGGACAGGGTACCCACTTT
CSARGGQGTHF
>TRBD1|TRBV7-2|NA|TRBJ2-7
TGTGCCAGCAGCCCGGGACAGGGGGGGGAGCAGTACTTC
CASSPGQGGEQYF
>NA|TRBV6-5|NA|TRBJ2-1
TGTGCCAGCAGTCTACAGGTAGGCTCCTACAATGAGCAGTTCTTC
CASSLQVGSYNEQFF